Below, 21 T cell receptor beta chains from the same sample are listed, as sequenced in a study of quantifying T cell responses using KT2 cells. Overall study context: Reverse transcription used primers in the TCR alpha and beta constant regions.

Each cDNA got a UMI-containing oligo ligated at its 3' end. The first PCR ran roughly 4 cycles with an equimolar RC1.1 and RC1.2 beta primer mix. TCRdb re-called the UMI-ligation and nested PCR reads with MiXCR, one entry per CDR3 protein. The sample lists tens of thousands of distinct CDR3 sequences, 6% to 9.5% occurring once. The specimen sequenced was PBMCs spiked with cells of the T cell clone KT2. The receptor source for this set is a human donor.

Many counts were recorded for this clonotype. The chain couples TRBV20-1 to TRBJ2-3; possibly TRBD1 or TRBD2 for D (5 bases each). CDR3 length: 13 residues. CDR1 and CDR2 (germline): DFQATT, SNEGSKA (reference sequence). Trimming cost V 6 bases and J 9 bases, with 19 bases left between them. CDR3 region: CSAETDSPGTQYF. CDR3 sequence (DNA): TGCAGTGCCGAAACGGACTCGCCAGGGACGCAGTATTTT.

This clonotype is judged medium-sized. This chain uses TRBV20-1 with TRBJ1-1; D remains ambiguous. The CDR3 runs to 10 residues. V dropped 6 bases and J dropped 6 bases, with 8 bases sitting between them. Germline assignment: CDR1 DFQATT and CDR2 SNEGSKA (reference sequence). CDR3 coding DNA: TGCAGTGCCTGGGATTCTGAAGCTTTCTTT. This codes for CSAWDSEAFF.

This clonotype was counted many times. The chain couples TRBV11-2 to TRBJ1-6; weak D call: TRBD1 (6 bases). V was pared by 2 bases and J by 0 bases, with 14 bases between. The CDR3 spans 18 residues. The germline V gene encodes CDR1 SGHAT and CDR2 FQNNGV. In nucleotides, the CDR3 is TGTGCCAGCAGCTTACGTGGGGGGCCCAGCTCCTATAATTCACCCCTCCACTTT. As protein: CASSLRGGPSSYNSPLHF.

This clonotype was seen ten or more times. The chain employs TRBV6-1 and TRBJ2-3; the D gene is possibly TRBD2 (6 bases). Trimming took 7 bases from V and 4 from J, leaving 18 bases between them. The CDR3 runs 15 residues. Germline lookup yields CDR1 MNHNS and CDR2 SASEGT. The CDR3 DNA reads TGTGCCAGCATCCGACGGGGGAGTGGTGCAGATACGCAGTATTTT. As protein: CASIRRGSGADTQYF.

This clonotype was seen ten or more times. V is TRBV7-2 and J is TRBJ2-1; 8 bases line up with TRBD2. Trimming took 5 bases from V and 2 from J; bases not matched to a gene: 8. CDR3 size: 16 residues. Germline V gives CDR1 SGHTA, CDR2 FQGNSA. CDR3 DNA sequence: TGTGCCAGCAGCCCAACGGTAGCGGGGCCCTACAATGAGCAGTTCTTC. This encodes CASSPTVAGPYNEQFF.

This clonotype was seen many times. The chain has TRBV10-2 and TRBJ2-1; D is unclear. V was clipped by 0 bases and J by 5 bases, with 8 bases between them. This CDR3 spans 14 amino acids. Germline lookup yields CDR1 WSHSY and CDR2 SAAADI. The CDR3 DNA follows: TGCGCCAGCAGTGAGTCTGGCAACAACAATGAGCAGTTCTTC. This gives the protein CASSESGNNNEQFF.

The chain joins TRBV7-9 to TRBJ1-4; D gene uncertain. The CDR3 is 17 residues long. The germline gives CDR1 SEHNR, CDR2 FQNEAQ (reference sequence). The V end was cut by 3 bases, the J end by 4 bases, with 18 bases between. CDR3 loop: CASSLIEWAGRNEKLFF. For the CDR3, the DNA is TGTGCCAGCAGCTTGATAGAGTGGGCAGGACGTAATGAAAAACTGTTTTTT.

This clonotype occurred many times. This chain joins TRBV7-9 and TRBJ2-3; D is possibly TRBD2 (5 bases). V lost 1 base, J lost 2 bases, and 13 bases lay in between. The germline CDR1 and CDR2 sequences are SEHNR and FQNEAQ (reference sequence). The CDR3 runs 16 residues. CDR3 DNA sequence: TGTGCCAGCAGCTTAGTTGGGCTAGCAGACACAGATACGCAGTATTTT. Its protein product is CASSLVGLADTDTQYF.

The chain uses TRBV30 and TRBJ1-4; weak D call: TRBD1 (5 bases). V was pared by 6 bases and J by 0 bases, with 8 bases between. Germline CDR1 GTSNPN, CDR2 SVGIG (reference sequence). This CDR3 is built from 13 residues. The CDR3 loop is CACRDATNEKLFF. CDR3 bases: TGTGCCTGCAGGGACGCAACTAATGAAAAACTGTTTTTT. The variable domain in full, completed from reference TRBV30 and TRBJ1-4, reads SQTIHQWPATLVQPVGSPLSLECTVEGTSNPNLYWYRQAAGRGLQLLFYSVGIGQISSEVPQNLSASRPQDRQFILSSKKLLLSDSGFYLCACRDATNEKLFFGSGTQLSVL.

This clonotype was recorded a few times. The gene calls are TRBV29-1 and TRBJ2-7, with D unresolved. The V gene lost 4 bases and the J gene lost 5 bases, with 12 bases spanning the gap. There are 12 residues in the CDR3. Germline V gene data show CDR1 as SQVTM and CDR2 as ANQGSEA. CDR3 coding DNA: TGCAGCGTTGCGACGGGTAACGACGAGCAGTACTTC. Translating it yields CSVATGNDEQYF.

This clonotype was counted at least ten times. The chain carries TRBV6-2 or TRBV6-3 and TRBJ1-2, with no clear D. Germline CDR1 MNHEY, CDR2 SVGEGT. The CDR3 runs to 15 residues. Trimming shortened V by 2 bases and J by 2 bases, and 12 bases separated the two germline ends. The DNA of the CDR3 is TGTGCCAGCAGTTACGAGACGCTTGCGAACTATGGCTACACCTTC. Its protein is CASSYETLANYGYTF.

The chain uses TRBV5-1 and TRBJ2-5; D call uncertain. CDR3 length equals 14 residues. Trimming stripped 3 bases from V and 5 bases from J, with 14 bases between. Germline assignment: CDR1 SGHRS and CDR2 YFSETQ. The CDR3 nucleotides are TGCGCCAGCAGCTCCACCCGTCCAGAGGAGACCCAGTACTTC. It codes for CASSSTRPEETQYF.

The table lists this clonotype with a few counts. The chain combines TRBV25-1 with TRBJ2-5, with D possibly TRBD2 on 5 matching bases. CDR1 MGHDK and CDR2 SYGVNS come from the germline V gene. V lost 3 bases and J lost 5, with 10 bases in between. The CDR3 is 13 residues long. In DNA, the CDR3 is TGTGCCAGCAGTGAGCTAGCTCTGGAGACCCAGTACTTC. Residues: CASSELALETQYF.

The chain joins TRBV29-1 to TRBJ2-1; tentative D call: TRBD1 (5 bases). The CDR3 totals 12 residues. The V gene lost 6 bases and the J gene lost 2 bases, with 8 bases spanning the gap. CDR1 is SQVTM and CDR2 is ANQGSEA in the germline V gene. The CDR3: CSVTEPYNEQFF. The CDR3 bases are TGCAGCGTGACAGAACCCTACAATGAGCAGTTCTTC.

This chain connects TRBV7-3 to TRBJ2-6; D may correspond to TRBD1 or TRBD2 (5 bases each). The CDR3 contains 15 residues. V was cut by 5 bases and J by 0 bases, with 8 bases left in between. Germline loops: CDR1 SGHTA, CDR2 FQGTGA. CDR3 region: CASSPGRSGANVLTF. CDR3 DNA sequence: TGTGCCAGCAGCCCGGGACGCTCTGGGGCCAACGTCCTGACTTTC.

This clonotype was detected ten times or more. This chain links TRBV18 with TRBJ1-6; the match to TRBD1 covers 7 bases. Trimming took 5 bases from V and 7 from J; bases not matched to a gene: 11. Germline V gene sequence: CDR1 KGHSH, CDR2 LQKENI. The CDR3 has 16 amino acids. CDR3 loop: CASSTSGTASNSPLHF. As DNA, the CDR3 is TGTGCCAGCTCAACTTCCGGGACAGCGAGCAATTCACCCCTCCACTTT.

This clonotype was counted a few times. The rearrangement links TRBV3-1 to TRBJ2-1; tentative D call: TRBD1 (5 bases). With 0 bases removed from V and 6 bases from J, the gap between germline ends came to 12 bases. Germline V gene data show CDR1 as LGHDT and CDR2 as YNNKEL (reference sequence). This CDR3 has 15 residues. CDR3 sequence reads: CASSQDSVRGNEQFF. The CDR3 DNA reads TGTGCCAGCAGCCAAGACAGCGTAAGGGGCAATGAGCAGTTCTTC.

This clonotype was counted only a few times. V usage is TRBV11-2 and J usage is TRBJ2-7; TRBD1 matches 10 bases. Germline CDR1 reads SGHAT; CDR2 reads FQNNGV. Germline trimming cut 3 bases from V and 4 bases from J; bases unmatched to any gene: 9. The CDR3 contains 16 residues. The CDR3 DNA sequence: TGTGCCAGCAGCTTTTCGGGACAGGGGCGAGTTTACGAGCAGTACTTC. Translation: CASSFSGQGRVYEQYF.

This clonotype was seen a handful of times. The chain couples TRBV30 to TRBJ2-1, with TRBD1 identical over 9 bases. There are 17 residues in the CDR3. V gave up 4 bases and J gave up 2 bases; unmatched junction bases: 12. Germline V gene sequence: CDR1 GTSNPN, CDR2 SVGIG (reference sequence). The CDR3 coding sequence is TGTGCCTGGAACCCAAAAGCGGGACAGGGAACCTACAATGAGCAGTTCTTC. Protein sequence: CAWNPKAGQGTYNEQFF.

This clonotype was found a few times. The chain is built from TRBV6-5 and TRBJ2-7; D is unresolved. CDR1 is MNHEY and CDR2 is SVGAGI in the germline V gene. V dropped 6 bases and J dropped 0 bases, with 12 bases sitting between them. CDR3 length: 14 residues. CDR3 loop: CASSRSKSSYEQYF. CDR3 DNA: TGTGCCAGCAGCCGTAGTAAGAGCTCCTACGAGCAGTACTTC.

The J gene is TRBJ2-3, the V gene TRBV7-2; no firm D call. Trimming removed 6 bases at V and 0 bases at J, with 7 bases between. The V gene's germline CDR1 is SGHTA and CDR2 FQGNSA. This CDR3 contains 13 residues. The CDR3 here is CASSLGSTDTQYF. In DNA, the CDR3 is TGTGCCAGCAGTCTAGGTAGCACAGATACGCAGTATTTT.